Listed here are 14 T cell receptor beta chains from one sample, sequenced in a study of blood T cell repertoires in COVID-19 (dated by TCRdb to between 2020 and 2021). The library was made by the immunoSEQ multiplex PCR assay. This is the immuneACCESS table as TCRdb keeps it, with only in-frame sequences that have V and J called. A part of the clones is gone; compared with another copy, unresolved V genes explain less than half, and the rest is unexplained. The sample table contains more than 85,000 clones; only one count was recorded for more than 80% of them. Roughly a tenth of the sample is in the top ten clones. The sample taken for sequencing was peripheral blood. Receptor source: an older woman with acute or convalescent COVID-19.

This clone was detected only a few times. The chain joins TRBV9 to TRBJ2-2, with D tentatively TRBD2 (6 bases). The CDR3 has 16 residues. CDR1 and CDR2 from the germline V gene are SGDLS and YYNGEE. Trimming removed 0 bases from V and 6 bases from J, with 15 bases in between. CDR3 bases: TGTGCCAGCAGCGTAGCCGGGGGTAGCGACCCCGGGGAGCTGTTTTTT. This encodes CASSVAGGSDPGELFF.

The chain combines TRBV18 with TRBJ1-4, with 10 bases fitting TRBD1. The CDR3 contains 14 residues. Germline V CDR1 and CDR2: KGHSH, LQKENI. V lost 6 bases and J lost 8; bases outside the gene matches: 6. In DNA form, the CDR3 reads TGTGCCAGCTCGTCCGGGACAGGGGAGGAAAAACTGTTTTTT. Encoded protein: CASSSGTGEEKLFF.

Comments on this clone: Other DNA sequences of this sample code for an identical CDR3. The CDR3 here is CAWRTGTSNTEAFF. The CDR3 DNA sequence: TGTGCCTGGCGTACGGGGACATCGAACACTGAAGCTTTCTTT. This chain links TRBV30 with TRBJ1-1, with D possibly being TRBD1 (6 bases). V lost 5 bases and J 1 base, leaving 14 bases between the germline ends. This CDR3 region has 14 residues. Germline V gives CDR1 GTSNPN, CDR2 SVGIG (reference sequence).

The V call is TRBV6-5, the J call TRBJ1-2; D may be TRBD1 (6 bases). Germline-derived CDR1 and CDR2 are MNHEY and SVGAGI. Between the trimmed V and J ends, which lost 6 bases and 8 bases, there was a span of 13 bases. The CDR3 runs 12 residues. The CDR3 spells CASRVQGGGYTF. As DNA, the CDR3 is TGTGCCAGCAGGGTACAGGGCGGAGGCTACACCTTC.

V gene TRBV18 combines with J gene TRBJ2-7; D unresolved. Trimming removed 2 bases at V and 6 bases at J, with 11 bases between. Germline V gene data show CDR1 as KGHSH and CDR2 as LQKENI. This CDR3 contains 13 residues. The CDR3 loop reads CASSPKADTEQYF. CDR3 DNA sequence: TGTGCCAGCTCACCAAAGGCAGACACCGAGCAGTACTTC.

The CDR3 DNA is TGTGCCGTTAGGTCAGGGCCAAATTATGGCTACACCTTC. Its protein product is CAVRSGPNYGYTF. The chain links TRBV27 to TRBJ1-2; maybe TRBD1 (5 bases). Per the germline V gene, CDR1 is MNHEY and CDR2 is SMNVEV (reference sequence). The V and J ends lost 11 bases and 5 bases respectively, with 18 bases between them. The length of the CDR3 is 13 residues.

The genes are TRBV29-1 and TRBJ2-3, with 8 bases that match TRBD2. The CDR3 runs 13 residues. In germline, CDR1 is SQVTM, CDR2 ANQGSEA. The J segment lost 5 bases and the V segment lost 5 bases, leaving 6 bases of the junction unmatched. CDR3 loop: CSVSETSGDTQYF. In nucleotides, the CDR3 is TGCAGCGTTTCGGAAACTAGCGGAGATACGCAGTATTTT.

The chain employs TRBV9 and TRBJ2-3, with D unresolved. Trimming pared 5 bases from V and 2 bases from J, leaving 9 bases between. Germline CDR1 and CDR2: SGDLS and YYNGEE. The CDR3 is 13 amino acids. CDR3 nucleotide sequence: TGTGCCAGCAGTCAGCAGGACACAGATACGCAGTATTTT. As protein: CASSQQDTDTQYF.

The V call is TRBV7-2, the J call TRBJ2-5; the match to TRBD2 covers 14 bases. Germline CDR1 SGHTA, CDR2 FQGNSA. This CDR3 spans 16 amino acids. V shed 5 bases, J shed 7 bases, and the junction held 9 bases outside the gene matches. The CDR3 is CASSPPGLAGEGTQYF. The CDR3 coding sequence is TGTGCCAGCAGCCCCCCGGGACTAGCGGGAGAGGGGACCCAGTACTTC.

The CDR3 DNA sequence: TGTGCCAGCAACCGGGACAGGGGCTCCTACGAGCAGTACTTC. It specifies CASNRDRGSYEQYF. The chain carries TRBV27 and TRBJ2-7; 10 nucleotides align to TRBD1. CDR1 and CDR2 (germline): MNHEY, SMNVEV (reference sequence). V shed 7 bases and J 0 bases; nucleotides not matched to a gene: 3. This CDR3 is built from 14 residues.

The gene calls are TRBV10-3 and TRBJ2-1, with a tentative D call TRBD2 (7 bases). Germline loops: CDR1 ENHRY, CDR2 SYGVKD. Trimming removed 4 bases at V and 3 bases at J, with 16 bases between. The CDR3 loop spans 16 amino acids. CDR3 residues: CAISGRGGPNYNEQFF. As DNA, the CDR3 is TGTGCCATCAGTGGGAGGGGGGGCCCTAACTACAATGAGCAGTTCTTC.

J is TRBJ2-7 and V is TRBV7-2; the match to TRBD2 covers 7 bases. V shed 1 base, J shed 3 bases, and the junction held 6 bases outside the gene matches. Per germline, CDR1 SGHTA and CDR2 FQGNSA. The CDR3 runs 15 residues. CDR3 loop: CASSLGGSGNYEQYF. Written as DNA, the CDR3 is TGTGCCAGCAGCTTAGGCGGGAGCGGGAACTACGAGCAGTACTTC.

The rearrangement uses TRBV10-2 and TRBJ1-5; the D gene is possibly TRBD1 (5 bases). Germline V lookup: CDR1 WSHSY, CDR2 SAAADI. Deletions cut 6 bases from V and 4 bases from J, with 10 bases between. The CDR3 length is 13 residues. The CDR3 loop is CASRDTINQPQHF. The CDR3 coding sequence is TGCGCCAGCAGGGACACTATTAATCAGCCCCAGCATTTT.

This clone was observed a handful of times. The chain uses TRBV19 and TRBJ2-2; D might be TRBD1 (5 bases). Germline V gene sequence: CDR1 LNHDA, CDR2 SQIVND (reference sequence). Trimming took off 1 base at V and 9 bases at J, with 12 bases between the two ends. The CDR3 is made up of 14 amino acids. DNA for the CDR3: TGTGCCAGTAGTATAGGACAGCGCCCGCGGGAGCTGTTTTTT. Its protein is CASSIGQRPRELFF.